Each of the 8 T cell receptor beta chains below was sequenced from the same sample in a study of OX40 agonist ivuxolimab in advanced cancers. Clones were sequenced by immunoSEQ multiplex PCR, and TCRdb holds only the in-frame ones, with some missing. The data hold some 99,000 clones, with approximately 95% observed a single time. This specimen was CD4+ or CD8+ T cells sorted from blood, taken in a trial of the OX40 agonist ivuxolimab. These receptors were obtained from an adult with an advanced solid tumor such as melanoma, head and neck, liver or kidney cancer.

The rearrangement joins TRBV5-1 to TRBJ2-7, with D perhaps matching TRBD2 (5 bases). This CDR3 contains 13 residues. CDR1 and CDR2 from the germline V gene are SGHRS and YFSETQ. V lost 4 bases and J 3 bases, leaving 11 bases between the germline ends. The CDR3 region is CASSPSGVYEQYF. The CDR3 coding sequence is TGCGCCAGCAGCCCCTCCGGGGTCTACGAGCAGTACTTC.

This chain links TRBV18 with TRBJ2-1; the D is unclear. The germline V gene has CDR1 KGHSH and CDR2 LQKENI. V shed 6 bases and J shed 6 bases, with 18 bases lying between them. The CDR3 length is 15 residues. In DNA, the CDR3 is TGTGCCAGCTCCCCCCCTACCCGGCAGACCAATGAGCAGTTCTTC. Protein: CASSPPTRQTNEQFF.

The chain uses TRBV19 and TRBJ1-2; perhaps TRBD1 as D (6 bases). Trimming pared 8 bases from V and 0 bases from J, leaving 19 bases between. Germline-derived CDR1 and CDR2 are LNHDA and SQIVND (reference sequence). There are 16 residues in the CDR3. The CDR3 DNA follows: TGTGCCAGTCGGACCACGAGTGGGGGGCCTAACTATGGCTACACCTTC. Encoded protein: CASRTTSGGPNYGYTF.

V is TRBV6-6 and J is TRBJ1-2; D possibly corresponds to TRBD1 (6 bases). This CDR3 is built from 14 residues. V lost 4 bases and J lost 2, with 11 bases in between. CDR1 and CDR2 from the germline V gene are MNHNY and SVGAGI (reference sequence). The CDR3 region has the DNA TGTGCCAGCAGTTGGGACAACACAAACTATGGCTACACCTTC. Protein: CASSWDNTNYGYTF.

The CDR3 DNA reads as TGCGCCAGCACTTTTGGACTTGGGGACTATGGCTACACCTTC. Amino acid sequence: CASTFGLGDYGYTF. The rearrangement joins TRBV4-3 to TRBJ1-2; D unresolved. Trimming took off 7 bases at V and 3 bases at J, with 15 bases between the two ends. In germline, CDR1 is LGHNA, CDR2 YSLEER. The CDR3 totals 14 residues.

The CDR3 DNA follows: TGCGCCAGCAGCCAAGATCCATTTCCCCGGCTAGCGAGGACCAATGAGCAGTTCTTC. Protein: CASSQDPFPRLARTNEQFF. The V and J genes are TRBV4-1 and TRBJ2-1; tentative D call: TRBD2 (6 bases). V was shortened by 0 bases and J by 6 bases, with 24 bases between the two germline ends. CDR1 and CDR2 from the germline V gene are MGHRA and YSYEKL. CDR3 length: 19 amino acids.

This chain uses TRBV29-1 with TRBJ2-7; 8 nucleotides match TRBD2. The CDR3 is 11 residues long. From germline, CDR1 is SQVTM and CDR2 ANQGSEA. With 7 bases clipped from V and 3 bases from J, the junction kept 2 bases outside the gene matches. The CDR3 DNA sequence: TGCAGCGCGGGACTAGACTACGAGCAGTACTTC. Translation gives CSAGLDYEQYF.

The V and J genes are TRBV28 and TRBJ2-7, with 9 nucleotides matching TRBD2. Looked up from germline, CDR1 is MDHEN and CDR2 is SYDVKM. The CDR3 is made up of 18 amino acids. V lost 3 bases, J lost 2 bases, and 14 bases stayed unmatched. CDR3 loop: CASSFHLELSGGTYEQYF. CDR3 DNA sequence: TGTGCCAGCAGTTTTCACCTAGAACTTAGCGGGGGTACCTACGAGCAGTACTTC.